In this sample, the clone carrying this T cell receptor (beta chain) turned up many times. The CDR3 spans 13 residues. After removal of 7 bases from V and 6 bases from J, the junction contained 6 bases not matched to a gene. The data belong to a study of T-cell reconstitution after alpha-beta-depleted transplantation in children. TCRbeta library construction was performed incorporating unique molecular identifiers. TCRdb redid the calling of the PCR reads with MiXCR, one entry per CDR3 protein. Among over 70,000 distinct CDR3 sequences listed, about 8% were seen once. J is TRBJ2-3 and V is TRBV12-3 or TRBV12-4, with 8 bases aligning to TRBD2. The clonotype comes from a human donor who donated a stem cell graft to a child with congenital amegakaryocytic thrombocytopenia. Sequencing used PBMCs from the stem cell graft donor, obtained from the stem cell graft. CDR3 sequence reads: CASTGGAKDTQYF. The CDR3 coding sequence is TGTGCCAGCACGGGGGGGGCTAAGGATACGCAGTATTTT.